Reported below is one T cell receptor beta chain. What antigen it recognizes has not been identified. Per-nucleotide qualities are absent, and no much larger clonotype sits a single base away. V was cut back by 2 bases and J by 2 bases, leaving a gap of 24 bases between them. Including cysteine and phenylalanine, the CDR3 has 19 amino acids. Here the CDR3 DNA is all that survives: 57 bases in frame from base 1. The sample originates from a study of vaccination and CD4 T cells after COVID-19 (dated by TCRdb to between 2021 and 2023). In the study overall: Every convalescent patient had a positive nasal swab PCR test for SARS-CoV-2, with mild disease in 8 to 10 patients and severe disease in one. In control cultures, a CEFX viral epitope pool was used as positive control, an HIV-1 Nef peptide pool was used as negative control, or no peptide was added. The time from the second vaccine dose to post-vaccine blood sampling had a median of roughly 70 days and ranged from about 12 to 241 days. For stimulating the cultures, overlapping spike peptide pools were used, derived from SARS-CoV-2 as well as from the common cold coronaviruses HCoV-NL63, HCoV-OC43 and HCoV-229E. Participants received two doses of either the Pfizer-BioNTech BNT162b2 vaccine (n=8) or the Moderna mRNA-1273 vaccine (n=2). The spike-specific CD4+ TCR repertoire was compared before and after mRNA vaccination in 10 COVID-19 convalescent patients and a handful of infection-naive healthy vaccine recipients. Post-COVID blood samples from convalescent patients were collected a median of approximately 100 days after diagnosis, with a range of roughly 35 to 170 days. In the convalescent cohort there were six males and four females, among whom were two Hispanic individuals, seven Caucasians, two Asians and one multiracial person.

Taken with the paper, the label for treatment or condition translates to: roughly 10-day PBMC culture with coronavirus spike peptide pools or control peptides (ViraFEST assay). The study used the ViraFEST assay, which expanded antigen-specific T cells with peptide pools and then identified expanded clonotypes by TCR sequencing. Positive SARS-CoV-2 PCR tests in the convalescent patients dated from March to December 2020, before Alpha, Beta and Delta variants emerged in the United States. PBMCs were cultured at around 2 million per well in IMDM supplemented with about 5.5% human AB serum and about 9.6 IU/ml IL-2, with 10 ug/ml peptide pools added. Half of the culture medium was replaced with fresh IL-2-containing medium on days 3 and 7. CD4+ T cells were isolated after less than twelve days of culture through negative selection using the EasySep CD4+ T cell isolation kit. Ficoll-Paque Plus gradient centrifugation was used to isolate PBMCs from whole blood, and the isolated PBMCs were then either used fresh or cryopreserved at -140C. In general, triplicate wells were set up for every culture condition.

The protocol used for the library was PCR. At the Johns Hopkins FTIC core, DNA from the cultured CD4+ T cells underwent TCR sequencing with the Oncomine TCR Beta short-read assay. The QIAamp micro DNA kit was used to extract genomic DNA from the cultured CD4+ T cells. Oncomine TCR Beta libraries from cultured CD4+ T cells were pooled using unique dual indexes and sequenced on an Illumina iSeq 100. On the authors' methods: Non-productive sequences were removed, and CDR3s that did not start with C, did not end with F or W, or were shorter than 7 amino acids were discarded. Antigen-specific clonotypes were identified with the MANAFEST web application by comparing peptide-stimulated wells with reference and other culture wells. For a clone to be called positive, the clone needed an FDR below 0.05, an odds ratio above 5, and a productive frequency above 0.1% in at least two of three replicate wells. Clonotypes that were significantly expanded in both SARS-CoV-2 spike wells and at least one common cold coronavirus spike condition were defined as cross-reactive. Levenshtein distances (stringdist) and unrooted phylogenetic trees (ape) in R version 3.6.1 were used to assess CDR3 homology. TCRdb itself trimmed the public reads at Q25 with fastp, ran MiXCR and retained productive beta chains. Entries are consolidated by CDR3 protein sequence, retaining the most common genes and DNA. These V and J calls rely on TCRdb rather than the paper's analysis. For this sample the table gives around 10,000 distinct CDR3 sequences, of which around 40% were detected only once. Of the sample, roughly 30% falls within the top ten clones.

Findings and caveats that apply to the study as a whole: In convalescent patients, a median 86.3% of post-vaccine SARS-CoV-2-reactive clones were detected only after vaccination, and vaccine-specific priming was suggested by this finding. An increase in the median number of SARS-CoV-2-reactive clonotypes from roughly 20 after infection to 35 to 40 after vaccination was observed, but the change was not found to be significant. In convalescent patients, nearly all vaccine-specific clones (304 of 307) were found to be mono-reactive for SARS-CoV-2 spike rather than cross-reactive with common cold coronaviruses. Relatively few convalescent patients were included in the study, and early timepoints after natural infection were not analyzed.

This clonotype was sampled from a human donor who had recovered from COVID-19. Recombination joined TRBV12-3 or TRBV12-4 with TRBJ1-1; the D segment could be TRBD1, given 6 matching bases. The source material was CD4+ T cells from blood, cultured in vitro. The base sequence is TGTGCCAGCAGTTTAATAACCCGAGGGGGGCTCAGGGAAAACACTGAAGCTTTCTTT. This sequence encodes CASSLITRGGLRENTEAFF.